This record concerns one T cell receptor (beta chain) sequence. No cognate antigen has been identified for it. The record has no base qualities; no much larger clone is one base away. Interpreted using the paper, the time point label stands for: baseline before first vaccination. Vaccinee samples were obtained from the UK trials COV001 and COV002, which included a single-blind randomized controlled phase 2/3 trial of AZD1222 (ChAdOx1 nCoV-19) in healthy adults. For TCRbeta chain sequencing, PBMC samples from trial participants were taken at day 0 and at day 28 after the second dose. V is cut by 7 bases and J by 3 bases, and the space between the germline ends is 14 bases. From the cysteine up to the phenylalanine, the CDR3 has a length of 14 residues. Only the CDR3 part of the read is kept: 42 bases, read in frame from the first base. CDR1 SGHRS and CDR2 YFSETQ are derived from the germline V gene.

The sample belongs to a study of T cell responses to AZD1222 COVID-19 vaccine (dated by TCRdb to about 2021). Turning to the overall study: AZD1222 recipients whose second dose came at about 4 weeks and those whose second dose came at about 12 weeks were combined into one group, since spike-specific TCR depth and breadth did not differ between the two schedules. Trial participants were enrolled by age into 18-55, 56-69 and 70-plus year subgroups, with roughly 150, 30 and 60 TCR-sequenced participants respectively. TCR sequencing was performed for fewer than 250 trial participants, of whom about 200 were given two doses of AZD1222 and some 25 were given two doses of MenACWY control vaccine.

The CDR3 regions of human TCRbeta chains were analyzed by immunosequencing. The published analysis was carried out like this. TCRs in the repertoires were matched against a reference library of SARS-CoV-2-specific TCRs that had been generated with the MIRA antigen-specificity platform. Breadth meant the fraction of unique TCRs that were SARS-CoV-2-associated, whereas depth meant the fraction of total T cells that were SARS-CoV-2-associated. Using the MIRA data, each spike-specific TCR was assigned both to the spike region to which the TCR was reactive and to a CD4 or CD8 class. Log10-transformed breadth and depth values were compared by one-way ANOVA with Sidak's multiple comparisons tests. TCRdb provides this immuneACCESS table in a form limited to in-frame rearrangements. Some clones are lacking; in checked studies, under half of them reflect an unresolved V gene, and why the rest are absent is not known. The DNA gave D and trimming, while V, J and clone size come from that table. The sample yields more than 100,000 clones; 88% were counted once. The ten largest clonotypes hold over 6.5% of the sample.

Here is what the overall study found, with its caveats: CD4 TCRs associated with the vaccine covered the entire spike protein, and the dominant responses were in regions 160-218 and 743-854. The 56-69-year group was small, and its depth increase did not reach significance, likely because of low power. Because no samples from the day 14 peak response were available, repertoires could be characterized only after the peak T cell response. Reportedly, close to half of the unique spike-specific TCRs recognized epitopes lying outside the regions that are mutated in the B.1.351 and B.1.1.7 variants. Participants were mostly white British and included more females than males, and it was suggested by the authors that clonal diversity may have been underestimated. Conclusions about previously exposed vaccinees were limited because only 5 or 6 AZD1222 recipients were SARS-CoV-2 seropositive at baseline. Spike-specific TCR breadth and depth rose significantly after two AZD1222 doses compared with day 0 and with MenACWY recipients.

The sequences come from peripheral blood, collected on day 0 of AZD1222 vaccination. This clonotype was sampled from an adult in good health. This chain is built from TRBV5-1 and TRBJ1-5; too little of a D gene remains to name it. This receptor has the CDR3 CASRPGPSNQPQHF. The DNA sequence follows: TGCGCCAGCCGACCCGGGCCTTCCAATCAGCCCCAGCATTTT.